The clone carrying this T cell receptor beta chain turned up a few times. Antigen unknown. The entry originates in a study of CD8+ T cells in alopecia areata. Study-wide background: Oral tofacitinib (5 to 10 mg twice daily) was administered to treated patients.

CDR1 SGHNT and CDR2 YYREEE come from the germline V gene (reference sequence). This CDR3 region has 14 residues. V lost 2 bases and J 0 bases, leaving 8 bases between the germline ends. Study outcomes and limitations: Only one nonresponder was present, which leaves the link between baseline CD8+ expansion and response uncertain. Scalp clonality and expanded CD8+ clones among the top 100 were significantly decreased by tofacitinib. Mice showed clearer TCR sharing than patients did, a gap that was possibly HLA-related.

Extracted RNA was reverse transcribed, and the resulting cDNA served as sequencing template. This table comes from immunoSEQ multiplex PCR, and its TCRdb copy is limited to in-frame clones, with some not included. The profile shows some 220,000 clones, around 57% of them singletons. Treatment reported: oral pan-JAK inhibitor, 5-10 mg twice daily. The source material was CD4+ T cells sorted from blood, sampled at week 4, from a patient treated with tofacitinib. The sequence was obtained from a human donor with alopecia areata. The gene calls are TRBV5-4 and TRBJ1-1; a possible D gene is TRBD1 (6 bases). For the CDR3, the DNA is TGTGCCAGCAGCTTACGGGGGCTGAACACTGAAGCTTTCTTT. This sequence encodes CASSLRGLNTEAFF. Full variable domain (remainder filled in from reference TRBV5-4 and TRBJ1-1): ETGVTQSPTHLIKTRGQQVTLRCSSQSGHNTVSWYQQALGQGPQFIFQYYREEENGRGNFPPRFSGLQFPNYSSELNVNALELDDSALYLCASSLRGLNTEAFFGQGTRLTVV.